These 2 T cell receptor beta chains were all obtained from the same sample, sequenced in a study of blood T cell repertoires in COVID-19. The assay was immunoSEQ multiplex PCR, and TCRdb's table has in-frame clones only and misses some. The sample has 160,000 or so clones, approximately 85% seen once; the top ten hold roughly 1%. Specimen: peripheral blood. The receptors derive from a man aged 35 to 55 with acute or convalescent COVID-19.

The chain combines TRBV5-6 with TRBJ1-2; D might be TRBD1 (5 bases). Trimming stripped 1 base from V and 4 bases from J, with 11 bases between. Germline CDR1 reads SGHDT; CDR2 reads YYEEEE. This CDR3 has 14 residues. The CDR3 protein is CASSLYSGLYGYTF. The CDR3 region has the DNA TGTGCCAGCAGCTTGTATTCAGGGCTCTATGGCTACACCTTC.

The chain combines TRBV30 with TRBJ1-1, with 8 bases that match TRBD1. Germline V lookup: CDR1 GTSNPN, CDR2 SVGIG (reference sequence). This CDR3 spans 15 amino acids. V lost 5 bases to trimming and J lost 1 base; unmatched junction nucleotides: 9. The CDR3 here is CAWSTRQGSNTEAFF. The CDR3 nucleotides read TGTGCCTGGTCGACCCGACAGGGGTCGAACACTGAAGCTTTCTTT.